A selection of T cell receptor beta chains follows, all from one sample in a study of early T cells in non-severe SARS-CoV-2 infection. TCRdb processed the 5' RACE reads anew with MiXCR; each CDR3 protein has one entry. The sample includes around 80,000 distinct CDR3 sequences, roughly 13% of them seen just once. Sequenced: whole blood. These receptors were obtained from an adult who was a healthcare worker with PCR-confirmed SARS-CoV-2 infection or an uninfected control (not recorded which). Each CDR3 is given with its conserved first and last residue. Each record gives: J gene, clone size, V gene, D gene, CDR3 DNA, CDR3 protein. D genes are given only for firm matches. Some rows mark clone size as missing; the rest say once, few, many or name a class of expanded clone.

j_call: TRBJ1-1; clone_size: many; v_call: TRBV20-1; d_call: -; cdr3_nt: TGCAGTGCTAGAGTGAGTGAAGCTTTCTTT; cdr3_aa: CSARVSEAFF
j_call: TRBJ1-3; clone_size: few; v_call: TRBV7-9; d_call: TRBD1; cdr3_nt: TGTGCCAGCAGCTCGTCGGGACAGGCCAACTCTGGAAACACCATATATTTT; cdr3_aa: CASSSSGQANSGNTIYF
j_call: TRBJ1-6; clone_size: few; v_call: TRBV6-6; d_call: -; cdr3_nt: TGTGCCAGCAAAAGCTCCTATAATTCACCCCTCCACTTT; cdr3_aa: CASKSSYNSPLHF
j_call: TRBJ1-6; clone_size: few; v_call: TRBV29-1; d_call: TRBD1; cdr3_nt: TGCAGCGGGAGGGGGCGGAAGAGAGAGAATTCACCCCTCCACTTT; cdr3_aa: CSGRGRKRENSPLHF
j_call: TRBJ1-2; clone_size: few; v_call: TRBV27; d_call: -; cdr3_nt: TGTGCCAGCAGGACCGCTAACTATGGCTACACCTTC; cdr3_aa: CASRTANYGYTF
j_call: TRBJ1-2; clone_size: -; v_call: TRBV27; d_call: TRBD1; cdr3_nt: TGTGCCAGCGGCAGGGGGAACTATGGCTACACCTTC; cdr3_aa: CASGRGNYGYTF
j_call: TRBJ1-2; clone_size: -; v_call: TRBV5-4; d_call: TRBD1; cdr3_nt: TGTGCCAGCAGGATGATAGGGACAGCGTATGGCTACACCTTC; cdr3_aa: CASRMIGTAYGYTF
j_call: TRBJ1-5; clone_size: -; v_call: TRBV12-3/TRBV12-4; d_call: -; cdr3_nt: TGTGCCAGCAGTTTAAATGATCAGCCCCAGCATTTT; cdr3_aa: CASSLNDQPQHF
j_call: TRBJ2-3; clone_size: -; v_call: TRBV20-1; d_call: -; cdr3_nt: TGCAGTGCTTGGTCCGATACGCAGTATTTT; cdr3_aa: CSAWSDTQYF
j_call: TRBJ2-5; clone_size: few; v_call: TRBV20-1; d_call: -; cdr3_nt: TGCAGTGCTAGTTGGGAAGAGACCCAGTACTTC; cdr3_aa: CSASWEETQYF
j_call: TRBJ1-1; clone_size: many; v_call: TRBV7-8; d_call: TRBD1; cdr3_nt: TGTGCCAGCAGCCCAGGGACAGCCACGAACACTGAAGCTTTCTTT; cdr3_aa: CASSPGTATNTEAFF
j_call: TRBJ2-3; clone_size: -; v_call: TRBV27; d_call: -; cdr3_nt: TGTGCCAGCACCGAAACCCTGAGGGGAAGGACAGATACGCAGTATTTT; cdr3_aa: CASTETLRGRTDTQYF
j_call: TRBJ2-1; clone_size: few; v_call: TRBV6-5; d_call: -; cdr3_nt: TGTGCCAGCAGTTACTCGGGTTGGGGGCAGGGGCGTAACAATGAGCAGTTCTTC; cdr3_aa: CASSYSGWGQGRNNEQFF
j_call: TRBJ2-1; clone_size: few; v_call: TRBV6-6; d_call: -; cdr3_nt: TGTGCCAGCAGTTACCCGGGGGGCCAACCCTCCTCCAAAAACAATGAGCAGTTCTTC; cdr3_aa: CASSYPGGQPSSKNNEQFF